The next 28 T cell receptor beta chains were all read from a single sample in a study of blood T cell repertoires in COVID-19 (dated by TCRdb to about 2020). The library relied on the immunoSEQ multiplex PCR assay. Entries here come from immuneACCESS through TCRdb and include only in-frame sequences with V and J called. Some clones fail to appear in such tables; in the studies checked, an unresolved V gene covers under half of the shortfall, and the cause of the remainder is unknown. The sample contains 85,000 to 120,000 clones, approximately 92% of them found a single time. The top ten hold approximately 1.9% of the sample. What was sequenced was peripheral blood. These receptors were collected from a woman aged 45-65 years with COVID-19, enrolled during active disease.

The chain carries TRBV2 and TRBJ2-3, with 7 bases that match TRBD2. Germline V gene lookup returns CDR1 SNHLY and CDR2 FYNNEI. Trimming at V came to 5 bases and at J to 1 base, leaving 3 bases not matched to a gene. This CDR3 has 14 amino acids. As DNA, the CDR3 is TGTGCCAGCAGTAGCGGGATGGGCACAGATACGCAGTATTTT. Its translation: CASSSGMGTDTQYF.

V usage is TRBV11-3 and J usage is TRBJ1-1; the D is unclear. Looked up from germline, CDR1 is SGHNT and CDR2 is YENEEA. V lost 0 bases to trimming and J lost 5 bases, with 13 bases between them. CDR3 length equals 15 residues. CDR3 coding DNA: TGTGCCAGCAGCTTAGAGGGCGGGTTATGGACTGAAGCTTTCTTT. This gives the protein CASSLEGGLWTEAFF.

CDR3 sequence (DNA): TGTGCCAGCAAGACCGACGGGACTAATGAAAAACTGTTTTTT. Residues: CASKTDGTNEKLFF. The chain employs TRBV6-5 and TRBJ1-4; D remains unclear. The ends were cut back, 7 bases at V and 2 bases at J, with 11 bases in the middle. Germline V gene data show CDR1 as MNHEY and CDR2 as SVGAGI. The CDR3 is 14 residues long.

The V and J genes are TRBV6-5 and TRBJ2-1; 10 bases line up with TRBD2. J gave up 5 bases and V 8 bases, and 9 bases lay outside the gene matches. The CDR3 totals 15 residues. CDR1 and CDR2 (germline): MNHEY, SVGAGI. The DNA for the CDR3 is TGTGCCAGCTACTTCGGACTAGCGGAGGACAATGAGCAGTTCTTC. This encodes CASYFGLAEDNEQFF.

The chain links TRBV7-8 to TRBJ1-4, with 7 bases lining up with TRBD1. CDR1 SGHVS and CDR2 FQNEAQ come from the germline V gene. The CDR3 length is 15 residues. The junction had 11 bases not matched to a gene; V was cut back by 5 bases and J by 8 bases. The CDR3 region is CASSPGTEIKEKLFF. CDR3 DNA sequence: TGTGCCAGCAGCCCCGGGACAGAGATAAAGGAAAAACTGTTTTTT.

The chain joins TRBV20-1 to TRBJ1-2; D gene ambiguous. In germline, CDR1 is DFQATT, CDR2 SNEGSKA (reference sequence). The CDR3 totals 10 residues. With 3 bases removed from V and 7 bases from J, the gap between germline ends came to 6 bases. The CDR3 sequence is CSASSSGYTF. The CDR3, as DNA: TGCAGTGCTAGCTCGTCTGGCTACACCTTC.

The V gene is TRBV30, the J gene TRBJ1-1, with 7 bases matching TRBD1. Germline V gene sequence: CDR1 GTSNPN, CDR2 SVGIG (reference sequence). Trimming at V came to 3 bases and at J to 1 base, leaving 5 bases not matched to a gene. CDR3 length: 14 residues. The DNA of the CDR3 is TGTGCCTGGAGCCCAGGGGGTAGGAACACTGAAGCTTTCTTT. It is translated as CAWSPGGRNTEAFF.

The J gene is TRBJ1-6, the V gene TRBV4-1, with D maybe TRBD1 (6 bases). Germline-derived CDR1 and CDR2 are MGHRA and YSYEKL. There are 18 residues in the CDR3. The V end lost 4 bases, the J end lost 0 bases, and 16 bases lay between the germline ends. CDR3 protein: CASSRVGGVSSYNSPLHF. In DNA, the CDR3 is TGCGCCAGCAGCCGAGTAGGGGGGGTGAGCTCCTATAATTCACCCCTCCACTTT.

The chain has TRBV13 and TRBJ2-3; D ambiguous. Trimming shortened V by 3 bases and J by 3 bases, and 4 bases separated the two germline ends. The length of the CDR3 is 12 residues. The V gene's germline CDR1 is PRHDT and CDR2 FYEKMQ (reference sequence). Here the CDR3 reads CASSFRTDTQYF. CDR3 DNA: TGTGCCAGCAGCTTCAGAACAGATACGCAGTATTTT.

The genes are TRBV5-4 and TRBJ1-1; 7 nucleotides line up with TRBD1. J gave up 1 base and V 1 base, and 7 bases lay outside the gene matches. CDR3 length equals 16 residues. CDR1 is SGHNT, CDR2 YYREEE, per germline (reference sequence). CDR3 bases: TGTGCCAGCAGCTTGATAGGGGGCGGAGGGAACACTGAAGCTTTCTTT. Translation: CASSLIGGGGNTEAFF.

On this clone: The same CDR3 is also encoded by other DNA sequences in this sample. V usage is TRBV11-3 and J usage is TRBJ1-3; D is possibly TRBD1 (5 bases). Deletions cut 5 bases from V and 2 bases from J, with 13 bases between. CDR3 length: 15 amino acids. Germline V gene data show CDR1 as SGHNT and CDR2 as YENEEA. The DNA for the CDR3 is TGTGCCAGCAGCCCTGGCCAGGGCCCTGGAAACACCATATATTTT. This gives the protein CASSPGQGPGNTIYF.

V gene TRBV10-3 combines with J gene TRBJ2-3; tentative D call: TRBD2 (5 bases). Germline V gene lookup returns CDR1 ENHRY and CDR2 SYGVKD. The germline V and J ends were trimmed by 4 bases and 4 bases, with 15 bases remaining between them. The CDR3 sequence is 15 residues long. The CDR3 loop is CAISGSIRDSDTQYF. The DNA of the CDR3 is TGTGCCATCAGTGGGTCTATTCGGGATTCAGATACGCAGTATTTT.

CDR3 protein: CASSLGGQPPYEQYF. CDR3 DNA sequence: TGTGCCAGCAGCTTAGGAGGACAGCCACCCTACGAGCAGTACTTC. The J gene is TRBJ2-7, the V gene TRBV7-2; weak D call: TRBD1 (6 bases). Germline V gene lookup returns CDR1 SGHTA and CDR2 FQGNSA. CDR3 size: 15 residues. Between the trimmed V and J ends, which lost 1 base and 2 bases, there was a span of 12 bases.

The J gene is TRBJ1-3, the V gene TRBV11-2; D remains ambiguous. This CDR3 is 17 amino acids long. Looked up from germline, CDR1 is SGHAT and CDR2 is FQNNGV. Trimming took off 4 bases at V and 3 bases at J, with 19 bases between the two ends. In nucleotides, the CDR3 is TGTGCCAGCAGCTCCCTTAGGCGGGTCAGCGTTGGAAACACCATATATTTT. Protein product: CASSSLRRVSVGNTIYF.

The chain is built from TRBV7-7 and TRBJ2-7; D remains unclear. This CDR3 comprises 11 residues. Germline CDR1 reads SSHAT; CDR2 reads FNYEAQ (reference sequence). V was cut by 3 bases and J by 5 bases, with 5 bases left in between. The CDR3 DNA is TGTGCCAGCAGCTTTATAAACGAGCAGTACGTC. Protein product: CASSFINEQYV.

The V gene is TRBV7-2, the J gene TRBJ1-2, with a possible D match to TRBD1 (5 bases). Germline V gives CDR1 SGHTA, CDR2 FQGNSA. V was trimmed by 0 bases and J by 6 bases, leaving 20 bases between them. This CDR3 has 17 amino acids. CDR3 nucleotides: TGTGCCAGCAGCTTAGCGCCACGGCCAACCTGGGGGGATGGCTACACCTTC. Protein sequence: CASSLAPRPTWGDGYTF.

The chain joins TRBV27 to TRBJ1-1; perhaps TRBD1 as D (5 bases). Germline lookup yields CDR1 MNHEY and CDR2 SMNVEV (reference sequence). This CDR3 contains 13 residues. Trimming shortened V by 4 bases and J by 3 bases, and 9 bases separated the two germline ends. In DNA, the CDR3 is TGTGCCAGCAGTTGGGGGGAGGACACTGAAGCTTTCTTT. This translates into CASSWGEDTEAFF.

The rearrangement joins TRBV15 to TRBJ1-1; possible D gene TRBD1, 5 bases. This CDR3 contains 17 residues. The germline CDR1 and CDR2 sequences are LNHNV and YYDKDF (reference sequence). V was trimmed by 1 base and J by 2 bases, leaving 17 bases between them. CDR3 region: CATSRAEGRGLNTEAFF. CDR3 bases: TGTGCCACCAGCAGAGCAGAGGGGAGGGGTCTAAACACTGAAGCTTTCTTT.

J is TRBJ1-1 and V is TRBV7-8, with 7 bases aligning to TRBD1. CDR1 SGHVS and CDR2 FQNEAQ come from the germline V gene. The CDR3 has 18 residues. J gave up 2 bases and V 5 bases, and 17 bases lay outside the gene matches. CDR3 sequence: CASSPRTGTAHYNTEAFF. The CDR3 DNA reads as TGTGCCAGCAGCCCAAGGACCGGGACAGCACATTATAACACTGAAGCTTTCTTT.

For the CDR3, the DNA is TGTGCCAGCAGCAAACAGAAAGTGGGGCGCACTGAAGCTTTCTTT. Its translation: CASSKQKVGRTEAFF. The chain recombines TRBV21-1 with TRBJ1-1; the table's D call of TRBD1 was not tested on the DNA. TRBV21-1 is reported as a pseudogene. The CDR3 contains 15 residues.

This clone has a handful of counts. This sequence joins TRBV4-3 and TRBJ1-3, with D unresolved. The CDR3 runs to 17 residues. V was cut by 1 base and J by 9 bases, with 22 bases left in between. Germline V gives CDR1 LGHNA, CDR2 YSLEER. The CDR3 region has the DNA TGCGCCAGCAGCCAAGGTACTGGCCGAGCTTACGGCGGCACCATATATTTT. Its translation is CASSQGTGRAYGGTIYF.

The chain couples TRBV19 to TRBJ1-5, with a possible D match to TRBD1 (5 bases). Germline-derived CDR1 and CDR2 are LNHDA and SQIVND (reference sequence). V was pared by 1 base and J by 1 base, with 8 bases between. The CDR3 is made up of 15 amino acids. The CDR3 spells CASSIGRGSNQPQHF. CDR3 coding DNA: TGTGCCAGTAGTATAGGTCGGGGGAGCAATCAGCCCCAGCATTTT.

This chain links TRBV7-8 with TRBJ1-1, with 8 positions matching TRBD1. J lost 6 bases, V lost 0 bases, and 18 bases had no gene match. The germline V gene has CDR1 SGHVS and CDR2 FQNEAQ. The CDR3 runs 19 residues. The DNA of the CDR3 is TGTGCCAGCAGCTTAGCGTCCCTTATAAGGCAGGGGGCAGGAGCTGAAGCTTTCTTT. Its translation is CASSLASLIRQGAGAEAFF.

In DNA form, the CDR3 reads TGTGCCAGCAGCACTCCTAAGACAGATGCTACCCGAAACACCATATATTTT. It translates to CASSTPKTDATRNTIYF. The chain is built from TRBV9 and TRBJ1-3; D is perhaps TRBD1 (5 bases). V was trimmed by 4 bases and J by 5 bases, leaving 22 bases between them. This CDR3 contains 17 residues. Germline values: CDR1 SGDLS, CDR2 YYNGEE.

The chain carries TRBV6-6 and TRBJ1-1; the match to TRBD1 covers 7 bases. The CDR3 is made up of 13 amino acids. The V segment lost 6 bases and the J segment 6 bases; nucleotides outside the gene matches: 7. Germline V gives CDR1 MNHNY, CDR2 SVGAGI (reference sequence). This CDR3 reads CASRGQGDPEAFF. The CDR3, as DNA: TGTGCCAGCAGGGGGCAGGGGGACCCTGAAGCTTTCTTT.

The chain joins TRBV7-6 to TRBJ2-7; 15 nucleotides match TRBD2. The CDR3 extends over 17 amino acids. V dropped 6 bases and J dropped 0; count of bases not matched to a gene: 6. Per germline, CDR1 SGHVS and CDR2 FNYEAQ. The CDR3 protein is CASSPGLAGGSSYEQYF. In DNA form, the CDR3 reads TGTGCCAGCAGTCCGGGACTAGCGGGGGGATCCTCCTACGAGCAGTACTTC.

The J gene is TRBJ2-7, the V gene TRBV10-3, with D perhaps TRBD1 (5 bases). The germline V and J ends were trimmed by 1 base and 9 bases, with 10 bases remaining between them. Germline V gives CDR1 ENHRY, CDR2 SYGVKD. This CDR3 spans 12 amino acids. The CDR3 spells CAISEYGAGQYV. The CDR3 region has the DNA TGTGCCATCAGTGAGTATGGGGCAGGGCAGTACGTC.

V is TRBV15 and J is TRBJ2-3; 11 bases align to TRBD2. With V trimmed by 4 bases and J by 2 bases, 5 bases remained unmatched. The CDR3 has 16 residues. Germline CDR1 reads LNHNV; CDR2 reads YYDKDF (reference sequence). The chain's CDR3 is CATSMGLAVLTDTQYF. CDR3 DNA: TGTGCCACCAGCATGGGACTAGCGGTCCTCACAGATACGCAGTATTTT.